This T cell receptor (beta chain) was sequenced for a study of CD8 T cells in Susac syndrome (dated by TCRdb to between 2018 and 2021). Some background on the complete study: Whether CD8+ T cell activation and differentiation in Susac syndrome was antigen driven was tested using repertoire sequencing. General study outcomes and caveats: The study acknowledged that relatively few individuals were included in the TCR sequencing and HLA analysis.

Peripheral blood CD8+ and CD4+ T cells from healthy donors, Susac syndrome patients and multiple sclerosis patients were profiled using high-throughput TCR beta sequencing. The healthy donors served as controls matched for age and sex. Bulk CD8+ and CD4+ T cells were purified magnetically by negative isolation, whereas CD8+ TEMRA cells were enriched by FACS. Blood was collected in EDTA tubes and processed within 24 hours, with PBMCs isolated through density gradient centrifugation. PBMCs intended for TCR sequencing were frozen in liquid nitrogen and were later thawed in a 37 degrees C water bath. The sorted or isolated CD4+, CD8+ and CD8+ TEMRA cells had a purity of 90% or higher. Compared with germline, V lacks 3 bases and J lacks 0 bases; bases without a gene match: 1. The CDR3 goes from the cysteine to the phenylalanine over 15 residues. Left in the record is the CDR3 DNA by itself, 45 bases read in frame from the first base. CDR1 and CDR2 were assigned from the germline V gene as SGHTA and FQGNSA.

A remark on this clonotype: The antigen it recognizes is unknown. No much larger clonotype is one base removed from it; base qualities were not supplied.

RNA was extracted with the RNeasy kit and roughly 0.5 to 1 ug was reverse transcribed using random hexamers. TCR beta CDR3 regions were amplified with the immunoSEQ multiplex PCR assay covering 54 Vbeta and 13 Jbeta segments. Bias from PCR amplification was corrected by using a synthetic template baseline for primer optimization and for computational correction. Processing in the source paper ran as follows. Reads were annotated to V, D and J genes per IMGT and analyzed with immunoSEQ Analyzer, keeping only productive sequences. Clonality was computed as one minus Shannon entropy normalized by log2 of the number of productive unique sequences. For each patient and control, public and private clones were evaluated within the 100 most prevalent clones. Clones were defined as Susac-specific if absent from the healthy and MS cohorts, from around 1,000 published viral clones and from other ImmuneACCESS disease sequences. TCRdb cleaned the public reads at Q25 with fastp, built clones with MiXCR and kept in-frame beta chains. Duplicate CDR3 protein sequences are folded into a single record with the most common DNA and genes. TCRdb, not the authors, supplied the V and J calls. The sample profile shows about 130,000 distinct CDR3 sequences; 90% to 95% of them were found once. Jointly, the top ten make up around 0.087% of the sample.

The receptor was derived from a human donor in good health. The sample comprised CD4+ T cells from PBMCs. The V and J genes are TRBV7-2 and TRBJ2-1, with 8 central nucleotides matching TRBD1. DNA sequence: TGTGCCAGCAGCTTCGACAGGGGCTCCTACAATGAGCAGTTCTTC. Its protein product is CASSFDRGSYNEQFF.